These 18 T cell receptor beta chains share one sample of origin, sequenced in a study of human T cells and chemical hapten exposure. One entry per CDR3 protein results from TCRdb running MiXCR on the RACE reads. Among some 44,000 distinct CDR3 sequences, 8% to 9% were seen once, and the ten largest hold 15%. The time point denotes: patch test 2, 6 weeks after DPC sensitization. Treatment defined: therapeutic diphenylcyclopropenone sensitization with weekly scalp DPC. The source was whole blood, collected in connection with sensitization to the hapten diphenylcyclopropenone (DPC). The receptors come from a woman aged 40 to 55 with alopecia areata. Some clones in this sample may be carry-over from other donors' samples.

In its sample, this clonotype was seen many times. J is TRBJ2-1 and V is TRBV15; 13 nucleotides line up with TRBD2. The CDR3 has 16 residues. Looked up from germline, CDR1 is LNHNV and CDR2 is YYDKDF (reference sequence). Germline trimming cut 3 bases from V and 4 bases from J; bases unmatched to any gene: 3. CDR3 DNA: TGTGCCACCAGCAGGGGACTAGCGGGGAAGTACAATGAGCAGTTCTTC. This encodes CATSRGLAGKYNEQFF.

This clonotype occurred many times. DNA of the CDR3: TGTGCCAGCAGAAGCCTGACAGGGCGGACCTCACCCCTCCACTTT. Translation gives CASRSLTGRTSPLHF. The chain recombines TRBV11-2 with TRBJ1-6; 7 positions match TRBD1. Trimming took 6 bases from V and 10 from J; bases not matched to a gene: 12. The CDR3 extends over 15 amino acids. Germline V gives CDR1 SGHAT, CDR2 FQNNGV.

The V and J genes are TRBV29-1 and TRBJ2-5; D gene ambiguous. Trimming removed 3 bases from V and 6 bases from J, with 8 bases in between. This CDR3 region has 11 residues. Germline V gene lookup returns CDR1 SQVTM and CDR2 ANQGSEA. The CDR3 region has the DNA TGCAGCGTTGACCCAGGCCAGACCCAGTACTTC. Protein product: CSVDPGQTQYF.

This clonotype was picked up a small number of times. This rearrangement joins TRBV4-3 to TRBJ1-6; TRBD1 aligns across 7 bases. The V and J ends lost 4 bases and 7 bases, in that order; junction bases with no gene match: 7. CDR1 is LGHNA and CDR2 is YSLEER in the germline V gene. The CDR3 is 15 amino acids. CDR3 DNA: TGCGCCAGCAGCCCGGGGGACAGACTGAATTCACCCCTCCACTTT. Translating it yields CASSPGDRLNSPLHF.

In this sample, this clonotype turned up many times. V gene TRBV7-6 combines with J gene TRBJ2-5; D gene ambiguous. The CDR3 is 15 amino acids. V lost 1 base to trimming and J lost 5 bases, with 14 bases between them. CDR1 is SGHVS, CDR2 FNYEAQ, per germline. In nucleotides, the CDR3 is TGTGCCAGCAGCTTAGTGTCCCCCGCTCGGGAGACCCAGTACTTC. Its protein product is CASSLVSPARETQYF.

This clonotype was picked up many times. The rearrangement joins TRBV5-1 to TRBJ2-7; TRBD1 matches 7 bases. V trimming: 1 base; J trimming: 2 bases; junction bases outside the gene matches: 6. Germline V gene sequence: CDR1 SGHRS, CDR2 YFSETQ. The CDR3 loop spans 15 amino acids. In DNA form, the CDR3 reads TGCGCCAGCAGCTTGAATTGGGACAGTCCCTACGAGCAGTACTTC. Encoded protein: CASSLNWDSPYEQYF.

This clonotype has a handful of counts. This chain uses TRBV20-1 with TRBJ2-7, with a weak D call TRBD1 (6 bases). Trimming stripped 8 bases from V and 3 bases from J, with 11 bases between. The germline CDR1 and CDR2 sequences are DFQATT and SNEGSKA (reference sequence). The CDR3 covers 11 residues. The CDR3 spells CSPGHNYEQYF. The CDR3 DNA reads TGCAGTCCGGGACATAACTACGAGCAGTACTTC.

This clonotype was picked up a small number of times. The CDR3 region is CASSTTLKAFF. The CDR3 nucleotides read TGTGCCAGCAGTACTACACTGAAAGCTTTCTTT. The chain couples TRBV2 to TRBJ1-1; D remains ambiguous. Looked up from germline, CDR1 is SNHLY and CDR2 is FYNNEI. Trimming took 5 bases from V and 9 from J, leaving 10 bases between them. This CDR3 comprises 11 residues. Complete variable domain (other parts from reference TRBV2 and TRBJ1-1): EPEVTQTPSHQVTQMGQEVILRCVPISNHLYFYWYRQILGQKVEFLVSFYNNEISEKSEIFDDQFSVERPDGSNFTLKIRSTKLEDSAMYFCASSTTLKAFFGQGTRLTVV.

Ten or more counts support this clonotype. This chain uses TRBV3-1 with TRBJ2-5; 12 bases map to TRBD2. The CDR3 is 15 residues long. Germline assignment: CDR1 LGHDT and CDR2 YNNKEL (reference sequence). V gave up 2 bases and J gave up 5 bases; unmatched junction bases: 3. CDR3 nucleotides: TGTGCCAGCAGCCAAACTCTAGCGGGGGGGGAGACCCAGTACTTC. Amino acids: CASSQTLAGGETQYF.

This clonotype was recorded many times. V and J are TRBV5-5 and TRBJ1-2, with D maybe TRBD1 (6 bases). The CDR3 is 14 amino acids. V was clipped by 2 bases and J by 1 base, with 9 bases between them. Germline V CDR1 and CDR2: SGHKS, YYEKEE (reference sequence). The CDR3 here is CASSFQGLNYGYTF. CDR3 DNA: TGTGCCAGCAGCTTCCAGGGGCTTAACTATGGCTACACCTTC.

This clonotype has only a few counts. The V and J genes are TRBV3-1 and TRBJ1-3; D perhaps matches TRBD1 (5 bases). Germline V CDR1 and CDR2: LGHDT, YNNKEL (reference sequence). Deletions cut 5 bases from V and 5 bases from J, with 16 bases between. The CDR3 runs 15 residues. The CDR3 region has the DNA TGTGCCAGCAGCGGAAACAGGAATGCGAGAAACACCATATATTTT. Its translation is CASSGNRNARNTIYF. Complete variable domain (other parts from reference TRBV3-1 and TRBJ1-3): DTAVSQTPKYLVTQMGNDKSIKCEQNLGHDTMYWYKQDSKKFLKIMFSYNNKELIINETVPNRFSPKSPDKAHLNLHINSLELGDSAVYFCASSGNRNARNTIYFGEGSWLTVV.

The rearrangement joins TRBV5-1 to TRBJ2-5; a weak D match, TRBD1 (6 bases). The CDR3 has 13 residues. Germline assignment: CDR1 SGHRS and CDR2 YFSETQ. V was shortened by 4 bases and J by 5 bases, with 12 bases between the two germline ends. The CDR3 DNA reads TGCGCCAGCAGCGTAACAGGGCCCGAGACCCAGTACTTC. It specifies CASSVTGPETQYF.

There are a few counts of this clonotype. The rearrangement uses TRBV28 and TRBJ2-7, with D possibly being TRBD1 or TRBD2 (5 bases each). V gave up 8 bases and J gave up 2 bases, with 10 bases separating them. This CDR3 region has 12 residues. CDR1 and CDR2 (germline): MDHEN, SYDVKM. The CDR3 loop reads CASRDGTYEQYF. Written as DNA, the CDR3 is TGTGCCAGCCGGGACGGCACCTACGAGCAGTACTTC.

J is TRBJ2-5 and V is TRBV5-1; D gene unclear. Trimming took 4 bases from V and 5 from J, leaving 15 bases between them. The CDR3 totals 14 residues. Germline CDR1 SGHRS, CDR2 YFSETQ. CDR3 sequence reads: CASSITPFGETQYF. The CDR3 coding sequence is TGCGCCAGCAGCATCACCCCATTTGGGGAGACCCAGTACTTC.

This clonotype was found many times. The gene calls are TRBV4-2 and TRBJ2-1; 10 nucleotides agree with TRBD2. V gave up 0 bases and J gave up 9 bases; unmatched junction bases: 14. This CDR3 is built from 18 residues. The germline gives CDR1 LGHNA, CDR2 YNFKEQ. CDR3 amino acids: CASSQEASGGFYRGEQFF. In DNA form, the CDR3 reads TGTGCCAGCAGCCAAGAGGCTAGCGGGGGATTCTACCGGGGTGAGCAGTTCTTC.

This clonotype was counted ten times or more. The chain joins TRBV29-1 to TRBJ1-1; D is uncertain. The germline gives CDR1 SQVTM, CDR2 ANQGSEA. V was cut by 3 bases and J by 4 bases, with 18 bases left in between. CDR3 length: 15 amino acids. Written as DNA, the CDR3 is TGCAGCGTTGACAAGGGTCGCCCTTCGGGCACTGAAGCTTTCTTT. Its translation is CSVDKGRPSGTEAFF.

The chain is built from TRBV7-4 and TRBJ1-2, with unresolved D. Germline V gene lookup returns CDR1 SGHVT and CDR2 SQSDAQ. The CDR3 is 17 amino acids. The V end was cut by 3 bases, the J end by 3 bases, with 20 bases between. This CDR3 reads CASSLALLLCPYYGYTF. The CDR3 region has the DNA TGTGCCAGCAGCTTGGCCTTGCTCCTCTGTCCTTACTATGGCTACACCTTC.

The sample holds a few counts of this clonotype. The chain links TRBV24-1 to TRBJ2-2, with unresolved D. Germline V gives CDR1 KGHDR, CDR2 SFDVKD. The CDR3 length is 14 residues. Between the trimmed V and J ends, which lost 5 bases and 0 bases, there was a span of 6 bases. CDR3: CATSGHANTGELFF. The CDR3 DNA reads as TGTGCCACCAGTGGACACGCGAACACCGGGGAGCTGTTTTTT.